This TCR beta chain originates from a study of CD8+ T cells in alopecia areata. Study-wide background: People stayed on tofacitinib for 6 to 18 months, then stopped the drug for 6 months.

Treatment noted: oral pan-JAK inhibitor, 5-10 mg twice daily. General observations from the study: More clonal than normal scalp was lesional scalp, particularly alopecia totalis/universalis. Resident alphabeta T-cell populations of normal skin are likewise subject to sequencing in scalp samples.

The CDR3 loop spans 15 amino acids. The germline V gene encodes CDR1 SNHLY and CDR2 FYNNEI. The V end lost 5 bases, the J end lost 3 bases, and 17 bases lay between the germline ends. The sequencing template was cDNA reverse transcribed from extracted RNA. TCRdb's copy holds only in-frame clones and misses some; the assay was immunoSEQ multiplex PCR. The data show roughly 200,000 clones, with roughly 40% seen just once and 2% to 3% held by the top ten. To note about this clone: Its target is unknown.

This chain connects TRBV2 to TRBJ2-7; D might be TRBD1 (6 bases). This sample comprised CD4+ T cells sorted from blood, obtained between weeks 36 and 40, from a patient treated with tofacitinib. This sequence originates from a human donor with alopecia areata. CDR3 region: CASSYSRDNYYEQYF. The CDR3 DNA follows: TGTGCCAGCAGTTACTCCCGGGACAATTACTACGAGCAGTACTTC. The complete variable domain, with remaining parts taken from reference TRBV2 and TRBJ2-7, reads EPEVTQTPSHQVTQMGQEVILRCVPISNHLYFYWYRQILGQKVEFLVSFYNNEISEKSEIFDDQFSVERPDGSNFTLKIRSTKLEDSAMYFCASSYSRDNYYEQYFGPGTRLTVT.